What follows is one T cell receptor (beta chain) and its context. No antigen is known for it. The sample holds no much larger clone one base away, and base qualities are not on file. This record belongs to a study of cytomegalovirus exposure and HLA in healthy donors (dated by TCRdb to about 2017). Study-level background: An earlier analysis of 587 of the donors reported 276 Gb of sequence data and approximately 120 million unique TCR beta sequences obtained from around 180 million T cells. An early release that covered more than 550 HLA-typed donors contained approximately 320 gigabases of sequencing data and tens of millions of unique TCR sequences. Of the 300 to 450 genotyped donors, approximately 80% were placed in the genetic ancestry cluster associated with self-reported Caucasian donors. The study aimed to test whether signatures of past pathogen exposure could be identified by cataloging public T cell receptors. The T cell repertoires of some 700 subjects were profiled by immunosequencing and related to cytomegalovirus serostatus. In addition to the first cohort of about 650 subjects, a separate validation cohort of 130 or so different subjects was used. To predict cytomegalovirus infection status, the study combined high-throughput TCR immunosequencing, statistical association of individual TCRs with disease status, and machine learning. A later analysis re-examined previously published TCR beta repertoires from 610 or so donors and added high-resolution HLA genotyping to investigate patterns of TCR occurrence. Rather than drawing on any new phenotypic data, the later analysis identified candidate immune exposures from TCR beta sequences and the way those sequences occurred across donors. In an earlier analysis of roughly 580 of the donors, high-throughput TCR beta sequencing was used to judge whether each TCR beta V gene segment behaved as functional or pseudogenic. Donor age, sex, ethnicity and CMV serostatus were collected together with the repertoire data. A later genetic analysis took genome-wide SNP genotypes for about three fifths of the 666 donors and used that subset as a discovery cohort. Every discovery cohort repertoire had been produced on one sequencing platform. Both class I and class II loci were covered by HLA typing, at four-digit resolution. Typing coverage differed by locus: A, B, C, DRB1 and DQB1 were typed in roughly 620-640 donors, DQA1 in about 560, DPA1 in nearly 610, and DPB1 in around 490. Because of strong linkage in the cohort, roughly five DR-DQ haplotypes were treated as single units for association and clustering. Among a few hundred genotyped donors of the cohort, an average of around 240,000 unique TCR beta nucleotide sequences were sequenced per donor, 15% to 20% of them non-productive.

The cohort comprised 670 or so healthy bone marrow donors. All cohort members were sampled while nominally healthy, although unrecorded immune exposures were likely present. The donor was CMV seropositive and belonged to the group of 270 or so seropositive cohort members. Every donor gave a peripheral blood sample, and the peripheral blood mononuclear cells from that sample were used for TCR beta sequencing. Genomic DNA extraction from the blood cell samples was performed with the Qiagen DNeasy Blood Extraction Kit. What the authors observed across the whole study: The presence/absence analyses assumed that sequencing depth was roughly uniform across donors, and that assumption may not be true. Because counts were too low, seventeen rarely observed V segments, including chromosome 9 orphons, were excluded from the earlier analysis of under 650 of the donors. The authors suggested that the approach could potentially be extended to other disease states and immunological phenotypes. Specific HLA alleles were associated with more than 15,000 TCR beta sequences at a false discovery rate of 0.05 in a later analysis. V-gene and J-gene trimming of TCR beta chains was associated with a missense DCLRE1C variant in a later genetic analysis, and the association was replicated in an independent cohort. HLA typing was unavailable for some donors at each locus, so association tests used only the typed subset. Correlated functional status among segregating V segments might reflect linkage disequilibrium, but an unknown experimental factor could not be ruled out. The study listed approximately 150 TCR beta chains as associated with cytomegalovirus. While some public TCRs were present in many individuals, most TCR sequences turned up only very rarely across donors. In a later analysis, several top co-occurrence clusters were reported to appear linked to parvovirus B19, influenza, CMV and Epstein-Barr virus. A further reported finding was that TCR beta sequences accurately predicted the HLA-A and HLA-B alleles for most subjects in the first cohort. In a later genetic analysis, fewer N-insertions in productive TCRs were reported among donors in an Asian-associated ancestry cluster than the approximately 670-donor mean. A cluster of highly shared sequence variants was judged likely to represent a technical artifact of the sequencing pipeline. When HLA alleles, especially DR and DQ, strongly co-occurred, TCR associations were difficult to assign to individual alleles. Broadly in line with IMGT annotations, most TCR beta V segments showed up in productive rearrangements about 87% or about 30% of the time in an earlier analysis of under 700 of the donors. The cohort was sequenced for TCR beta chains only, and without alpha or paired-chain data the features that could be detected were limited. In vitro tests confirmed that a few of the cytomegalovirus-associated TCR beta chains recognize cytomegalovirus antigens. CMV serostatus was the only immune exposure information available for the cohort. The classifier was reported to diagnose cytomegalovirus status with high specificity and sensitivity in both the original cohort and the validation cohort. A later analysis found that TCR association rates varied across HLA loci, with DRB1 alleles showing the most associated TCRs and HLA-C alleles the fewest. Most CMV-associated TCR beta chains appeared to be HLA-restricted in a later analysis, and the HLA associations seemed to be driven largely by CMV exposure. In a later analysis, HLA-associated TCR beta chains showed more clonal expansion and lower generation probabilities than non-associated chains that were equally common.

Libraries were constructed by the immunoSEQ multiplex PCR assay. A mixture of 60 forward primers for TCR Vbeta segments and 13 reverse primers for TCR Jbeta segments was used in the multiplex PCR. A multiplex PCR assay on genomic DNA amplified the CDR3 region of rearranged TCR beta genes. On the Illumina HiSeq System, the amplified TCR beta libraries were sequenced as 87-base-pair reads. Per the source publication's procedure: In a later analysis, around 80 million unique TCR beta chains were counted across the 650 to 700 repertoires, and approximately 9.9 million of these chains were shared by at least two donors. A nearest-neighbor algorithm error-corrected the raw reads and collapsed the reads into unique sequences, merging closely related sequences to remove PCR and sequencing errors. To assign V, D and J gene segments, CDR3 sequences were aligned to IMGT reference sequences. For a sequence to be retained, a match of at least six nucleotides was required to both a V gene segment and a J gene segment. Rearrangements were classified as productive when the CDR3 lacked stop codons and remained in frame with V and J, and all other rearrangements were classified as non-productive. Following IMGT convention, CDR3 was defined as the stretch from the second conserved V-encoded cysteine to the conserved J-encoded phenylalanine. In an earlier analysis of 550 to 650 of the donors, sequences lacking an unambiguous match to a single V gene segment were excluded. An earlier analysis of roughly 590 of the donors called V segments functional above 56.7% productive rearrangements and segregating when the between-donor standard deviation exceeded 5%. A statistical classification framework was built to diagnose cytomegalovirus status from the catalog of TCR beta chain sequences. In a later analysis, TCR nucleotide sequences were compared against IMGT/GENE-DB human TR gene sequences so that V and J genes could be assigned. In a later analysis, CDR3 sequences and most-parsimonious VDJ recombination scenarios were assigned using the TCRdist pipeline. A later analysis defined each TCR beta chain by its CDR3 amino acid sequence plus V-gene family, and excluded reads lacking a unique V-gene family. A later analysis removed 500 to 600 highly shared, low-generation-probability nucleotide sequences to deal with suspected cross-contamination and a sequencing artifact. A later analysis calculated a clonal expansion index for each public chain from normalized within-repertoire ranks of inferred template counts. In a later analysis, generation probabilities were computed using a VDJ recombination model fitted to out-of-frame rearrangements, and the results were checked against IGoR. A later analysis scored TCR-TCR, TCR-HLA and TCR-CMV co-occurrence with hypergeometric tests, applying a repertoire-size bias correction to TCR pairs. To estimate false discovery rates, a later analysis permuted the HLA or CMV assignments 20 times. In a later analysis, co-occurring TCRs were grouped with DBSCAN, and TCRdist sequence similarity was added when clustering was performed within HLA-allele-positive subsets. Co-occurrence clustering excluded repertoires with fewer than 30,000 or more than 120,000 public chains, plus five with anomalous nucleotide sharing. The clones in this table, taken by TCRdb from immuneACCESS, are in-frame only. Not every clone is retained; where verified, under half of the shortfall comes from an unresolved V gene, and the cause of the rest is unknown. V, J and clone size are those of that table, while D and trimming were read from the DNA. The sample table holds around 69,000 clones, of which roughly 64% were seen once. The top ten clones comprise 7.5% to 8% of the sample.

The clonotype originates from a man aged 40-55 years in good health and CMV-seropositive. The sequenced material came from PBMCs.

The CDR3 protein sequence reads: CASSLGEWRAFF. DNA sequence: TGTGCCAGCAGTTTAGGGGAGTGGCGAGCTTTCTTT. Rearrangement joined TRBV28 to TRBJ1-1, with the D gene too uncertain to name. From cysteine to phenylalanine, the CDR3 is 12 amino acids long. The read is trimmed to its CDR3 DNA, 36 bases read in frame from base 1. The V end loses 2 bases and the J end loses 10 bases, and a stretch of 11 bases separates them. Reading the germline V gene gives CDR1 MDHEN and CDR2 SYDVKM. Extended through the reference TRBV28 and TRBJ1-1 proteins, this CDR3 yields the full variable domain: DVKVTQSSRYLVKRTGEKVFLECVQDMDHENMFWYRQDPGLGLRLIYFSYDVKMKEKGDIPEGYSVSREKKERFSLILESASTNQTSMYLCASSLGEWRAFFGQGTRLTVV.